These T cell receptor beta chains were read from a single sample in a study of blood T cell repertoires in COVID-19. Generated by immunoSEQ multiplex PCR, the TCRdb table keeps only in-frame clones and is missing some. This sample yields 66,000 or so clones, of which 70% to 90% are seen a single time; 5.5% to 8.5% belongs to the top ten. The specimen sequenced was peripheral blood. The origin of the receptors is a man aged 45-65 years with active COVID-19. The CDR3 runs from the conserved cysteine through the conserved F or W. The D gene is left open where the match is weak. A row's size may be missing; if present it is once, few, many or a size class.

clone_size: NA; j_call: TRBJ1-2; v_call: TRBV6-5; d_call: TRBD1; cdr3_nt: TGTGCCAGCAGTTCAGGGGGCCGTGGTGGCTACACCTTC; cdr3_aa: CASSSGGRGGYTF
clone_size: NA; j_call: TRBJ2-3; v_call: TRBV11-3; d_call: NA; cdr3_nt: TGTGCCAGCAGCTTCGGGACAGATACGCAGTATTTT; cdr3_aa: CASSFGTDTQYF
clone_size: few; j_call: TRBJ1-6; v_call: TRBV11-3; d_call: TRBD1; cdr3_nt: TGTGCCAGCAGCTCACAGACAGGGCCTTATAATTCACCCCTCCACTTT; cdr3_aa: CASSSQTGPYNSPLHF
clone_size: NA; j_call: TRBJ1-2; v_call: TRBV3-1/TRBV3-2; d_call: TRBD1; cdr3_nt: TGTGCCAGCAGCCGCCGGGACAGGGGGCCGACTAACTATGGCTACACCTTC; cdr3_aa: CASSRRDRGPTNYGYTF
clone_size: NA; j_call: TRBJ1-1; v_call: TRBV2; d_call: TRBD1; cdr3_nt: TGTGCCAGCAGCCCGACAGGGCCGATGTGGACTGAAGCTTTCTTT; cdr3_aa: CASSPTGPMWTEAFF
clone_size: NA; j_call: TRBJ1-5; v_call: TRBV30; d_call: NA; cdr3_nt: TGTGCCTGGAGTCGGGGTAGCAATCAGCCCCAGCATTTT; cdr3_aa: CAWSRGSNQPQHF
clone_size: NA; j_call: TRBJ1-2; v_call: TRBV10-1; d_call: TRBD1; cdr3_nt: TGCGCCAGCAGTGACTCTCCTGGACAGGTCCACTTC; cdr3_aa: CASSDSPGQVHF
clone_size: NA; j_call: TRBJ2-5; v_call: TRBV19; d_call: TRBD2; cdr3_nt: TGTGCCAGTAGTATGTCACCTAGCGGGAGGTTTGGTGGTCAAGAGACCCAGTACTTC; cdr3_aa: CASSMSPSGRFGGQETQYF
clone_size: NA; j_call: TRBJ1-3; v_call: TRBV30; d_call: NA; cdr3_nt: TGTGCCTGGAGCGCTGGGCGTTCTGGAAACACCATATATTTT; cdr3_aa: CAWSAGRSGNTIYF
clone_size: NA; j_call: TRBJ2-5; v_call: TRBV7-2; d_call: NA; cdr3_nt: TGTGCCAGCACCCGAACGTGGAGGGAAGAGACCCAGTACTTC; cdr3_aa: CASTRTWREETQYF
clone_size: NA; j_call: TRBJ1-3; v_call: TRBV5-4; d_call: NA; cdr3_nt: TGTGCCAGCAGCTTATGGGACTCGCCCTATTCTGGAAACACCATATATTTT; cdr3_aa: CASSLWDSPYSGNTIYF
clone_size: NA; j_call: TRBJ1-6; v_call: TRBV12-3/TRBV12-4; d_call: NA; cdr3_nt: TGTGCCAGCAGGTATACCGAGAATTCACCCCTCCACTTT; cdr3_aa: CASRYTENSPLHF
clone_size: once; j_call: TRBJ1-1; v_call: TRBV11-3; d_call: NA; cdr3_nt: TGTGCCAGCAGCTTAGATGCTAAGAACACTGAAGCTTTCTTT; cdr3_aa: CASSLDAKNTEAFF
clone_size: NA; j_call: TRBJ2-1; v_call: TRBV3-1/TRBV3-2; d_call: TRBD2; cdr3_nt: TGTGCCAGCAGCCCCACCGGGGGGGAACTTGTTGATGAGCAGTTCTTC; cdr3_aa: CASSPTGGELVDEQFF
clone_size: few; j_call: TRBJ1-1; v_call: TRBV5-1; d_call: NA; cdr3_nt: TGCGCCAGCACGGGGAACACTGAAGCTTTCTTT; cdr3_aa: CASTGNTEAFF
clone_size: NA; j_call: TRBJ2-1; v_call: TRBV7-2; d_call: NA; cdr3_nt: TGTGCCAGCAGCTTAGTCTCCTTGTACAATGAGCAGTTCTTC; cdr3_aa: CASSLVSLYNEQFF
clone_size: NA; j_call: TRBJ2-2; v_call: TRBV19; d_call: NA; cdr3_nt: TGTGCCAGTAGTATAGGACGGGGGAACACCGGGGAGCTGTTTTTT; cdr3_aa: CASSIGRGNTGELFF
clone_size: NA; j_call: TRBJ2-5; v_call: TRBV6-1; d_call: TRBD2; cdr3_nt: TGTGCCAGCAGTGAAGTGGGGACACTAGCGGGACAAGAGACCCAGTACTTC; cdr3_aa: CASSEVGTLAGQETQYF
clone_size: NA; j_call: TRBJ2-1; v_call: TRBV19; d_call: TRBD2; cdr3_nt: TGTGCCAGTAGTGGAGGGGGACTAGCGGGTCCCTACAATGAGCAGTTCTTC; cdr3_aa: CASSGGGLAGPYNEQFF
clone_size: NA; j_call: TRBJ2-1; v_call: TRBV9; d_call: TRBD2; cdr3_nt: TGTGCCAGCAGCGTAGGGGGAGCGGGGGGACTTGTTTCCTACAATGAGCAGTTCTTC; cdr3_aa: CASSVGGAGGLVSYNEQFF
clone_size: NA; j_call: TRBJ2-1; v_call: TRBV11-2; d_call: NA; cdr3_nt: TGTGCCAGCAGCTCCCGCAAGACAGGAAGCTTGAATGAGCAGTTCTTC; cdr3_aa: CASSSRKTGSLNEQFF
clone_size: NA; j_call: TRBJ2-5; v_call: TRBV7-7; d_call: TRBD2; cdr3_nt: TGTGCCAGCAGCAACGCGGGACTAGCCGGGGTGGGGGAGACCCAGTACTTC; cdr3_aa: CASSNAGLAGVGETQYF